The 26 T cell receptor beta chains below were found in one sample sequenced in a study of shared clonotypes between healthy human individuals. Clones were sequenced by immunoSEQ multiplex PCR, and TCRdb holds only the in-frame ones, with some missing. The table lists approximately 2.1 million clones, over 90% of them singletons. The sequenced sample consisted of naive CD4+ T cells from PBMCs. Described subset: CD45RA+ positively selected. The receptors stem from a man aged 18 to 29 in good health. Some clones in this sample may be carry-over from other donors' samples.

This chain uses TRBV2 with TRBJ2-7; D may match TRBD1 or TRBD2 (8 bases each). The CDR3 is 15 amino acids. Trimming stripped 4 bases from V and 5 bases from J, with 18 bases between. Germline V lookup: CDR1 SNHLY, CDR2 FYNNEI. CDR3 residues: CASSGRGREVHEQYF. In DNA form, the CDR3 reads TGTGCCAGCAGTGGCAGGGGGCGGGAGGTCCACGAGCAGTACTTC.

The chain combines TRBV28 with TRBJ2-7; D unresolved. Between the trimmed V and J ends, which lost 8 bases and 0 bases, there was a span of 11 bases. The CDR3 has 13 amino acids. The germline V gene encodes CDR1 MDHEN and CDR2 SYDVKM. CDR3 sequence (DNA): TGTGCCAGCGAACAGCCAAGCTCCTACGAGCAGTACTTC. Translating it yields CASEQPSSYEQYF.

The gene calls are TRBV5-5 and TRBJ2-1, with D perhaps matching TRBD1 or TRBD2 (5 bases each). Germline lookup yields CDR1 SGHKS and CDR2 YYEKEE (reference sequence). Trimming took off 4 bases at V and 6 bases at J, with 20 bases between the two ends. The CDR3 extends over 16 amino acids. CDR3 coding DNA: TGTGCCAGCAGCCCAGGAATAACGGGACGCCGCAATGAGCAGTTCTTC. Translated: CASSPGITGRRNEQFF.

The gene calls are TRBV28 and TRBJ1-1; D gene uncertain. Germline loops: CDR1 MDHEN, CDR2 SYDVKM. The CDR3 has 13 residues. The V end lost 4 bases, the J end lost 7 bases, and 13 bases lay between the germline ends. The CDR3 loop reads CASSSQRALEAFF. The CDR3 nucleotides are TGTGCCAGCAGTTCCCAGAGGGCTCTTGAAGCTTTCTTT.

This clone was counted a few times. The chain is built from TRBV28 and TRBJ2-1; 10 bases fit TRBD1. Germline lookup yields CDR1 MDHEN and CDR2 SYDVKM. V was pared by 6 bases and J by 2 bases, with 10 bases of the junction left unmatched. The CDR3 contains 17 residues. The CDR3 region has the DNA TGTGCCAGCAGCCCGAACCCCGGGACAGGGGCCTACAATGAGCAGTTCTTC. This encodes CASSPNPGTGAYNEQFF.

The chain employs TRBV9 and TRBJ1-1; D is uncertain. V gave up 4 bases and J gave up 4 bases, with 14 bases separating them. Germline V CDR1 and CDR2: SGDLS, YYNGEE. This CDR3 is built from 14 residues. CDR3 protein: CASSPREYGTEAFF. Written as DNA, the CDR3 is TGTGCCAGCAGCCCGAGGGAGTATGGCACTGAAGCTTTCTTT.

V usage is TRBV18 and J usage is TRBJ1-2; no definite D call. CDR1 and CDR2 (germline): KGHSH, LQKENI. Trimming stripped 4 bases from V and 1 base from J, with 7 bases between. The CDR3 extends over 13 amino acids. CDR3 in DNA: TGTGCCAGCTCACTACAGAATAACTATGGCTACACCTTC. Translation gives CASSLQNNYGYTF. The full variable domain, in which reference TRBV18 and TRBJ1-2 provide the parts outside the CDR3, is NAGVMQNPRHLVRRRGQEARLRCSPMKGHSHVYWYRQLPEEGLKFMVYLQKENIIDESGMPKERFSAEFPKEGPSILRIQQVVRGDSAAYFCASSLQNNYGYTFGSGTRLTVV.

The chain employs TRBV7-2 and TRBJ2-7; TRBD2 might be the D (6 bases). The CDR3 is made up of 19 amino acids. The V gene lost 1 base and the J gene lost 3 bases, with 25 bases spanning the gap. Germline CDR1 reads SGHTA; CDR2 reads FQGNSA. The CDR3 DNA reads as TGTGCCAGCAGCTTAGGAGACCCATGGAGCGGGCCCCTGGACTACGAGCAGTACTTC. Its translation is CASSLGDPWSGPLDYEQYF.

Regarding this clone: Within the sample, other DNA sequences also encode this same CDR3. V is TRBV5-4 and J is TRBJ2-7; maybe TRBD1 (7 bases). The CDR3 consists of 12 residues. The germline V gene has CDR1 SGHNT and CDR2 YYREEE (reference sequence). V shed 4 bases and J shed 7 bases, with 12 bases lying between them. The CDR3 loop is CASSLPGGEQYF. The DNA of the CDR3 is TGTGCCAGCAGCCTACCAGGGGGGGAGCAGTACTTC.

The chain uses TRBV12-1 and TRBJ1-2; TRBD1 is the table's D call and was not checked against the DNA. TRBV12-1 is termed a pseudogene. The CDR3 is made up of 17 amino acids. In DNA form, the CDR3 reads TGTGCCAGCAGCTCGTGGGACAGGGGGCGGGATAAGGATGGCTACACCTTC. Amino acid sequence: CASSSWDRGRDKDGYTF.

The chain has TRBV2 and TRBJ1-5; TRBD1 is a possible D gene (6 bases). Germline-derived CDR1 and CDR2 are SNHLY and FYNNEI. Trimming cost V 6 bases and J 4 bases, with 10 bases left between them. The CDR3 has 13 amino acids. CDR3 sequence (DNA): TGTGCCAGCAGCGACAGGCGAAATCAGCCCCAGCATTTT. Residues: CASSDRRNQPQHF.

This chain uses TRBV5-6 with TRBJ2-5; D not resolved. V gave up 1 base and J gave up 0 bases, with 16 bases separating them. CDR3 size: 17 residues. CDR1 and CDR2 from the germline V gene are SGHDT and YYEEEE. For the CDR3, the DNA is TGTGCCAGCAGCTTGTTCGGCCAACGCGGCCACCAAGAGACCCAGTACTTC. Amino acid sequence: CASSLFGQRGHQETQYF.

The rearrangement uses TRBV7-2 and TRBJ2-1; no firm D call. This CDR3 contains 18 residues. Per the germline V gene, CDR1 is SGHTA and CDR2 is FQGNSA. The V end was cut by 4 bases, the J end by 1 base, with 20 bases between. The CDR3 here is CASSYPVGSIGSYNEQFF. CDR3 bases: TGTGCCAGCAGCTACCCCGTAGGGTCCATAGGGTCCTACAATGAGCAGTTCTTC.

The chain links TRBV25-1 to TRBJ2-1, with 8 bases that match TRBD1. The CDR3 has 16 residues. The trim removed 2 bases at V and 7 bases at J, leaving 10 bases unmatched. CDR1 and CDR2 (germline): MGHDK, SYGVNS. The CDR3 here is CASSESYRGFGNEQFF. DNA of the CDR3: TGTGCCAGCAGTGAAAGTTACAGGGGGTTCGGAAATGAGCAGTTCTTC.

CDR3 nucleotides: TGTGCCAGCACTCCGGACTCTTACGACAATGAGCAGTTCTTC. Protein sequence: CASTPDSYDNEQFF. The chain is built from TRBV27 and TRBJ2-1; a possible D gene is TRBD2 (5 bases). Trimming pared 7 bases from V and 5 bases from J, leaving 15 bases between. The CDR3 length is 14 residues. Germline V gene data show CDR1 as MNHEY and CDR2 as SMNVEV (reference sequence).

The J gene is TRBJ2-3, the V gene TRBV7-2; D remains ambiguous. CDR3 length: 12 residues. Per the germline V gene, CDR1 is SGHTA and CDR2 is FQGNSA. The germline V and J ends were trimmed by 4 bases and 6 bases, with 8 bases remaining between them. CDR3 nucleotides: TGTGCCAGCAGCTCCGCACAGGATACGCAGTATTTT. It specifies CASSSAQDTQYF.

The V call is TRBV2, the J call TRBJ2-5, with unresolved D. Germline values: CDR1 SNHLY, CDR2 FYNNEI. CDR3 length: 15 residues. The V end lost 4 bases, the J end lost 5 bases, and 17 bases lay between the germline ends. CDR3 nucleotides: TGTGCCAGCAGTGCCTCCGCCCTGAGGTGGGAGACCCAGTACTTC. Protein product: CASSASALRWETQYF. Drawing the rest from reference TRBV2 and TRBJ2-5, the complete variable domain is EPEVTQTPSHQVTQMGQEVILRCVPISNHLYFYWYRQILGQKVEFLVSFYNNEISEKSEIFDDQFSVERPDGSNFTLKIRSTKLEDSAMYFCASSASALRWETQYFGPGTRLLVL.

The chain recombines TRBV5-1 with TRBJ2-1; TRBD2 aligns across 10 bases. The J segment lost 9 bases and the V segment lost 0 bases, leaving 3 bases of the junction unmatched. The germline gives CDR1 SGHRS, CDR2 YFSETQ. The CDR3 covers 14 residues. The CDR3 DNA reads as TGCGCCAGCAGCTTGGCTAGCGGGAGCGGTGAGCAGTTCTTC. Translated, it gives CASSLASGSGEQFF.

This chain links TRBV7-9 with TRBJ2-4; tentatively, D is TRBD2 (5 bases). The CDR3 is 15 residues long. Germline CDR1 reads SEHNR; CDR2 reads FQNEAQ (reference sequence). Trimming removed 7 bases from V and 0 bases from J, with 13 bases in between. This chain's CDR3 is CASNPGVQAKNIQYF. The CDR3 coding sequence is TGTGCCAGCAACCCCGGGGTACAAGCCAAAAACATTCAGTACTTC.

The chain recombines TRBV4-2 with TRBJ2-3; the D is unclear. With 0 bases removed from V and 4 bases from J, the gap between germline ends came to 5 bases. This CDR3 contains 13 residues. Germline CDR1 and CDR2: LGHNA and YNFKEQ. The CDR3 here is CASSQERSDTQYF. CDR3 DNA: TGTGCCAGCAGCCAAGAACGATCAGATACGCAGTATTTT.

V gene TRBV5-4 combines with J gene TRBJ2-7, with TRBD2 identical over 7 bases. Looked up from germline, CDR1 is SGHNT and CDR2 is YYREEE (reference sequence). The CDR3 has 15 residues. The V segment lost 4 bases and the J segment 4 bases; nucleotides outside the gene matches: 11. CDR3 amino acids: CASSELGGSRYEQYF. Here the CDR3 DNA reads TGTGCCAGCAGCGAGCTGGGCGGGAGCCGGTACGAGCAGTACTTC.

The V and J genes are TRBV19 and TRBJ2-6; 7 nucleotides match TRBD2. This CDR3 is built from 17 residues. In germline, CDR1 is LNHDA, CDR2 SQIVND (reference sequence). The J segment lost 0 bases and the V segment lost 3 bases, leaving 5 bases of the junction unmatched. Here the CDR3 reads CASSIVAGNSGANVLTF. CDR3 coding DNA: TGTGCCAGTAGTATCGTAGCGGGCAACTCTGGGGCCAACGTCCTGACTTTC.

This clone was recorded a few times. The chain carries TRBV2 and TRBJ1-2; D gene uncertain. V was trimmed by 7 bases and J by 4 bases, leaving 7 bases between them. CDR3 length: 11 amino acids. CDR1 and CDR2 from the germline V gene are SNHLY and FYNNEI. The CDR3 region has the DNA TGTGCCAGCACTACAGTCTATGGCTACACCTTC. Protein product: CASTTVYGYTF.

The chain has TRBV2 and TRBJ1-4; TRBD1 might be the D (5 bases). Germline assignment: CDR1 SNHLY and CDR2 FYNNEI. The V gene lost 2 bases and the J gene lost 8 bases, with 12 bases spanning the gap. This CDR3 spans 14 amino acids. The CDR3 reads CASSERGVKEKLFF. The CDR3 DNA sequence: TGTGCCAGCAGTGAACGGGGGGTAAAAGAAAAACTGTTTTTT.

The rearrangement joins TRBV19 to TRBJ1-4; tentatively, D is TRBD1 (6 bases). The germline V and J ends were trimmed by 6 bases and 8 bases, with 22 bases remaining between them. The CDR3 is 16 residues long. Germline CDR1 reads LNHDA; CDR2 reads SQIVND (reference sequence). CDR3 in amino acids: CASRAPGTGKNEKLFF. CDR3 nucleotide sequence: TGTGCCAGTAGAGCACCGGGTACAGGGAAAAACGAAAAACTGTTTTTT.

The J gene is TRBJ2-1, the V gene TRBV2; D remains unclear. CDR1 and CDR2 (germline): SNHLY, FYNNEI. The germline V and J ends were trimmed by 3 bases and 5 bases, with 8 bases remaining between them. The CDR3 sequence is 13 residues long. CDR3 in amino acids: CASSESGHNEQFF. The CDR3 DNA is TGTGCCAGCAGTGAGTCCGGACACAATGAGCAGTTCTTC.